The entry that follows covers one TCR beta chain sequence. These data are taken from a study of blood T cell repertoires in COVID-19. Original handling: Estimation of nucleated cell counts relied on the amplification of reference gene primers. Sequenced by immunoSEQ multiplex PCR; TCRdb stores in-frame clones only, minus some. The DNA gave D and trimming, while V, J and clone size come from that table. The table lists some 140,000 clones, roughly 78% of them singletons. The clonotype originates from a man aged 55 to 70 with acute or convalescent COVID-19. The sample consisted of peripheral blood.

CDR3 DNA: TGTGCCAGCAGTCCCCGGTCTAGCGGGAGTGTAAATGGGGCTTCCTACAATGAGCAGTTCTTC. It encodes CASSPRSSGSVNGASYNEQFF. The gene calls are TRBV7-3 and TRBJ2-1; 10 bases align to TRBD2. CDR3 length: 21 amino acids. Germline values: CDR1 SGHTA, CDR2 FQGTGA. Losses at the gene ends were 6 bases for V and 1 base for J; bases not matched to a gene: 21.